This TCR beta chain was obtained from a study of cytomegalovirus exposure and HLA in healthy donors. CDR1 and CDR2 (germline): MGHDK, SYGVNS. The V end was cut by 6 bases, the J end by 3 bases, with 11 bases between. The CDR3 totals 14 residues. Vbeta (60) and Jbeta (13) primers were used in the PCR. The protocol was immunoSEQ multiplex PCR, while the TCRdb copy is restricted to in-frame clones and leaves out a portion. The data show fewer than 200,000 clones, approximately 70% seen once. This clone was counted a few times. The chain couples TRBV25-1 to TRBJ2-2, with D perhaps TRBD1 (7 bases). The receptor was isolated from a man aged 35 to 55 in good health and CMV-seropositive. The sample consisted of PBMCs. The CDR3 DNA reads as TGTGCCAGCAGCAGGGGGGTGGACACCGGGGAGCTGTTTTTT. Translating gives CASSRGVDTGELFF.